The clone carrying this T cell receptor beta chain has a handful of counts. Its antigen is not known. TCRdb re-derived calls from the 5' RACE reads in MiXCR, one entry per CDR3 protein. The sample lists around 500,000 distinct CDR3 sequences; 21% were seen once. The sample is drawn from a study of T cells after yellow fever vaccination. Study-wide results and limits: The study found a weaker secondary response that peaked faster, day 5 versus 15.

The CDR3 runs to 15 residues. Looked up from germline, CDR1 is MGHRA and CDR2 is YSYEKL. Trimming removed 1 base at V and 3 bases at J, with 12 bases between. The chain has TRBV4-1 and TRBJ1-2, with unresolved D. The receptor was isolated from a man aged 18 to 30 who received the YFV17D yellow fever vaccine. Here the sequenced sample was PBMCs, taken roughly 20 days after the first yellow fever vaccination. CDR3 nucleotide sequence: TGCGCCAGCAGCCAAGCTCGAGGGTGGGACTATGGCTACACCTTC. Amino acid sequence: CASSQARGWDYGYTF.